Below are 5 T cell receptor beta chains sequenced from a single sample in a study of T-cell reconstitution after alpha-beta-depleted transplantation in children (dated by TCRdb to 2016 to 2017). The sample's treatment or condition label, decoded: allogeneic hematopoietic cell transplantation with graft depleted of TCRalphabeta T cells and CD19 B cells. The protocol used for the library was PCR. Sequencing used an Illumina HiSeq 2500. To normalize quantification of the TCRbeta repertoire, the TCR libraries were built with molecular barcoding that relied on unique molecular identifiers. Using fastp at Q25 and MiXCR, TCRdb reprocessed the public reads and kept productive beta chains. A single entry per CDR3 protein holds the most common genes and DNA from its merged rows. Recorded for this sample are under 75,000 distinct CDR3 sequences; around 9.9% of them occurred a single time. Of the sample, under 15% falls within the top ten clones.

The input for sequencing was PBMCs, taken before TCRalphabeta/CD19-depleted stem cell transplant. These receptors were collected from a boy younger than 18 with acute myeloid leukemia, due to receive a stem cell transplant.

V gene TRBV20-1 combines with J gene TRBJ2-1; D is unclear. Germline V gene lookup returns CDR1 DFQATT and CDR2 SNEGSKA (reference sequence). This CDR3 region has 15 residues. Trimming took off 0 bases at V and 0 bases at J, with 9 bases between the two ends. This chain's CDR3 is CSARDSLSSYNEQFF. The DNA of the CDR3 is TGCAGTGCTAGAGACAGCCTGAGCTCCTACAATGAGCAGTTCTTC.

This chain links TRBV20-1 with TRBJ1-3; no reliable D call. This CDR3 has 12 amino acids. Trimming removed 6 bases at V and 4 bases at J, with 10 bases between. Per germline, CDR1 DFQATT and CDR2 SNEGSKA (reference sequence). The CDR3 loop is CSARRQGNTIYF. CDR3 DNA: TGCAGTGCCAGACGGCAGGGAAACACCATATATTTT.

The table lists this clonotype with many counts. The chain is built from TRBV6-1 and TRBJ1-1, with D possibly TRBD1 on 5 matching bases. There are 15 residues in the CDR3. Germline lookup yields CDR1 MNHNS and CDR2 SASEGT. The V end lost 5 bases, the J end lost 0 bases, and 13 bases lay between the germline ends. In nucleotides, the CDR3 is TGTGCCAGCAGTCCTTCAGGGAGGTTGAACACTGAAGCTTTCTTT. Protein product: CASSPSGRLNTEAFF.

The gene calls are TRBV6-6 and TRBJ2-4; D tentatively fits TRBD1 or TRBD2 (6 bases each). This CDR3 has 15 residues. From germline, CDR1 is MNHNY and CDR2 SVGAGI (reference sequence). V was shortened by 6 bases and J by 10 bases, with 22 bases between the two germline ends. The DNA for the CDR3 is TGTGCCAGCAGCCTATCGGAGGGGGGTATGGGGATTCAGTACTTC. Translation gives CASSLSEGGMGIQYF.

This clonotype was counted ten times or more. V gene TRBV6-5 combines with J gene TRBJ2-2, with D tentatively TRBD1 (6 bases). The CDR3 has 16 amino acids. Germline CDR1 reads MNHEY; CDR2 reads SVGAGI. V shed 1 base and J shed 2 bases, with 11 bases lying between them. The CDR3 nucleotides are TGTGCCAGCAGTTACTACAGGGTCGACAACACCGGGGAGCTGTTTTTT. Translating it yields CASSYYRVDNTGELFF.